Described below is a single T cell receptor beta chain sequence and its context. Its antigen remains unidentified. The record originates from a study of T cell responses to AZD1222 COVID-19 vaccine. Study findings and constraints: Most donors were white British, females outnumbered males, and clonal diversity was possibly underestimated.

The CDR3 sequence is 15 residues long. V was shortened by 5 bases and J by 0 bases, with 11 bases between the two germline ends. The germline V gene has CDR1 LGHDT and CDR2 YNNKEL (reference sequence). Generated by immunoSEQ multiplex PCR, the TCRdb table keeps only in-frame clones and is missing some. The sample records over 85,000 clones, about 81% being singletons. The TCR comes from an adult who received the AZD1222 COVID-19 vaccine. This chain uses TRBV3-1 (or the pseudogene TRBV3-2) with TRBJ1-3; weak D call: TRBD1 (5 bases). This sample comprised peripheral blood, obtained 28 days after the second AZD1222 dose. CDR3 region: CASSSTAYSGNTIYF. The DNA for the CDR3 is TGTGCCAGCAGCTCGACAGCGTACTCTGGAAACACCATATATTTT.